This T cell receptor beta chain was obtained from a study of radiotherapy plus CTLA-4 blockade in lung cancer. Findings of the study overall: In blood, TCR clones derived from the tumor expanded after radiotherapy plus ipilimumab.

Germline lookup yields CDR1 SGHDT and CDR2 YYEEEE. The CDR3 spans 14 residues. V dropped 4 bases and J dropped 3 bases, with 12 bases sitting between them. Points on this clone: No antigen is known for it.

The table came from immunoSEQ multiplex PCR; TCRdb's copy has only in-frame clones and leaves some out. The repertoire holds 43,000 or so clones, with roughly two thirds as singletons. The sequence came from a human donor with non-small cell lung cancer who had a complete response to radiotherapy plus ipilimumab. This specimen was peripheral blood, taken from a patient treated with radiotherapy plus ipilimumab. The chain combines TRBV5-6 with TRBJ2-3; no reliable D call. CDR3 amino acids: CASSLLFLTDTQYF. The CDR3 DNA is TGTGCCAGCAGCCTACTTTTCCTTACAGATACGCAGTATTTT.